This T cell receptor (beta chain) was found in a study of shared clonotypes between healthy human individuals. Study-level points and caveats: It was the non-shared clonotypes that had lower generation probabilities than clonotypes shared by all four donors. Compared with memory subsets, naive subsets generally had larger estimated richness. There were few donors, and this limited the genetic and exposure-history diversity represented.

Sequencing was performed with immunoSEQ multiplex PCR; in TCRdb, only in-frame clones are kept and a portion is missing. Here the sample spans about 2 million clones, less than 95% being singletons. V shed 5 bases and J shed 7 bases, with 12 bases lying between them. Germline V lookup: CDR1 LNHNV, CDR2 YYDKDF (reference sequence). The CDR3 runs to 13 residues. Notes on this clone: Its cognate antigen is unknown.

Positive CCR7 selection of CD45RO-negative cells yielded the naive CD8 cells, and terminally differentiated effector memory CD45RA+ cells were excluded. This chain connects TRBV15 to TRBJ2-1; D is undetermined. The TCR was taken from a man in his late teens or twenties in good health. The sequenced sample was naive CD8+ T cells sorted from blood. This chain's CDR3 is CATSSGGRNEQFF. As DNA, the CDR3 is TGTGCCACCAGCTCTGGCGGTCGGAATGAGCAGTTCTTC. The full variable domain, its missing parts supplied by reference TRBV15 and TRBJ2-1, is DAMVIQNPRYQVTQFGKPVTLSCSQTLNHNVMYWYQQKSSQAPKLLFHYYDKDFNNEADTPDNFQSRRPNTSFCFLDIRSPGLGDTAMYLCATSSGGRNEQFFGPGTRLTVL.